These T cell receptor beta chains were read from a single sample in a study of cytomegalovirus exposure and HLA in healthy donors. Here immunoSEQ multiplex PCR was the method, and the copy in TCRdb shows in-frame clones only, minus some. Counted here are over 150,000 clones, about 84% occurring once; the ten biggest clones make up around 5%. Input material: PBMCs. The receptors come from a man younger than 30 in good health and CMV-seronegative. Both conserved end residues are part of each CDR3. Each record gives: V gene, J gene, D gene, clone size, CDR3 DNA, CDR3 protein. The D gene is left open where the match is weak. Clone size, where shown, is once, few, many, or a class for clones that have expanded.

>TRBV6-5|TRBJ2-7|TRBD2|.
TGTGCCAGCAGTTCCAGATCTAGCGGGGGATTCCACGAGCAGTACTTC
CASSSRSSGGFHEQYF
>TRBV19|TRBJ2-7|.|.
TGTGCCAGTAGTTCCTCGGGCGAGCAGTACTTC
CASSSSGEQYF
>TRBV7-2|TRBJ2-1|TRBD2|.
TGTGCCAGCACCCTAAGGCTAGCGGGAGCCTCCTACAATGAGCAGTTCTTC
CASTLRLAGASYNEQFF
>TRBV6-5|TRBJ2-7|.|.
TGTGCCAGCAGTTACGGTCTGAGTGGGAGATACCTTTTT
CASSYGLSGRYLF
>TRBV5-1|TRBJ2-5|.|.
TGCGCCAGCAGCTTGGCGAGTAGCGTGTTGGAGACCCAGTACTTC
CASSLASSVLETQYF
>TRBV6-4|TRBJ2-2|.|.
TGTGCCAGCAGTGCCCAAAACACCGGGGAGCTGTTTTTT
CASSAQNTGELFF
>TRBV4-1|TRBJ1-1|.|few
TGCGCCAGCAGCCTTAGCAACGGCCCGAACACTGAAGCTTTCTTT
CASSLSNGPNTEAFF
>TRBV5-1|TRBJ2-3|TRBD1|.
TGCGCCAGCAGCTGGGGACAGGGGGGACCGACAGATACGCAGTATTTT
CASSWGQGGPTDTQYF
>TRBV9|TRBJ1-4|TRBD1|.
TGTGCCAGCAGCGTAGAGAGGGGGACAGGGTTCTCAGCAACTAATGAAAAACTGTTTTTT
CASSVERGTGFSATNEKLFF
>TRBV5-1|TRBJ2-1|TRBD2|.
TGCGCCAGCAGCTTATCGGGGGGTGATGAGCAGTTCTTC
CASSLSGGDEQFF
>TRBV6-6|TRBJ2-2|.|.
TGTGCCAGCAGTTATGATACAGGGATAAGTACCGGGGAGCTGTTTTTT
CASSYDTGISTGELFF
>TRBV10-3|TRBJ2-3|.|.
TGTGCCATCAGCGCCGGGGACACCAATACGCAGTATTTT
CAISAGDTNTQYF
>TRBV28|TRBJ2-6|.|.
TGTGCCAGCAGTTTCAGAGGGGGAAAGGCCAACGTCCTGACTTTC
CASSFRGGKANVLTF
>TRBV7-9|TRBJ2-2|TRBD2|.
TGTGCCAGCCCGGGGGGGACCGGGGAGCTGTTTTTT
CASPGGTGELFF
>TRBV29-1|TRBJ2-5|TRBD2|few
TGCAGCGTTGGGCTAGCGGGAGGGCAAGAGACCCAGTACTTC
CSVGLAGGQETQYF
>TRBV27|TRBJ2-3|TRBD2|.
TGTGCCAGCAGGAAAACCAAGACCGGGACTAGTTATGTTTATGGCACAGATACGCAGTATTTT
CASRKTKTGTSYVYGTDTQYF
>TRBV4-3|TRBJ1-2|.|.
TGCGCCAGCAGCCAAACTACGGGGGTTTATGGCTACACCTTC
CASSQTTGVYGYTF
>TRBV28|TRBJ2-1|TRBD2|.
TGTGCCAGCAGTTTATGGAGCGGGACGGGCTCCTACAATGAGCAGTTCTTC
CASSLWSGTGSYNEQFF
>TRBV28|TRBJ2-7|.|.
TGTGCCAGCAGTAGGAAGGCTAGCTACGAGCAGTACTTC
CASSRKASYEQYF
>TRBV5-1|TRBJ1-1|.|.
TGCGCCAGCAGCTTGGCGCCCGCCAGTGAAGCTTTCTTT
CASSLAPASEAFF
>TRBV6-4|TRBJ1-6|.|few
TGTGCCAGCAGTGAATCGGGTGGTGGTTCACCCCTCCACTTT
CASSESGGGSPLHF
>TRBV5-4|TRBJ2-7|.|.
TGTGCCAGCAGCCGGGACATTGACTCCTACGAGCAGTACTTC
CASSRDIDSYEQYF